This is a list of T cell receptor beta chains from one sample in a study of cytomegalovirus exposure and HLA in healthy donors. Generated by immunoSEQ multiplex PCR, the TCRdb table keeps only in-frame clones and is missing some. The table shows 140,000 to 150,000 clones, with about 80% occurring only once. Sequenced material: PBMCs. These TCRs come from a woman aged 60 to 75 in good health and CMV-seropositive. Each CDR3 is given with its conserved first and last residue. The D gene is left open where the match is weak. Clone size is given for some rows only: seen once, a few or many times, or a class if the clone is expanded.

j_gene,d_gene,abundance,v_gene,CDR3aa,CDR3nt
TRBJ2-2,TRBD2,.,TRBV5-1,CASSLGLAGRTGELFF,TGCGCCAGCAGCTTGGGACTAGCGGGTCGGACCGGGGAGCTGTTTTTT
TRBJ2-1,.,.,TRBV5-1,CASSLTGLVSYNEQFF,TGCGCCAGCAGCTTGACAGGGCTAGTCTCCTACAATGAGCAGTTCTTC
TRBJ1-1,.,.,TRBV7-9,CASSLGGRGNTEAFF,TGTGCCAGCAGTTTGGGGGGGCGGGGGAACACTGAAGCTTTCTTT
TRBJ2-7,.,.,TRBV18,CASSPLTGLGSGAPYEQYF,TGTGCCAGCTCACCTCTCACGGGGTTGGGTAGCGGAGCCCCCTACGAGCAGTACTTC
TRBJ1-3,.,.,TRBV5-4,CASSLAGYPGNTIYF,TGTGCCAGCAGCTTGGCAGGGTACCCTGGAAACACCATATATTTT
TRBJ2-3,TRBD1,.,TRBV11-2,CASSLARDRVTSF,TGTGCCAGCAGCTTAGCCCGGGACAGGGTTACCTCTTTT
TRBJ1-5,.,.,TRBV30,CAWQNRVNQPQHF,TGTGCCTGGCAAAACAGAGTCAATCAGCCCCAGCATTTT
TRBJ2-2,TRBD2,.,TRBV10-3,CAMGGPLAGELFF,TGTGCCATGGGAGGGCCTTTAGCCGGGGAGCTGTTTTTT
TRBJ2-3,.,.,TRBV11-2,CASSLGPDSSTDTQYF,TGTGCCAGCAGCTTAGGGCCCGATTCTAGCACAGATACGCAGTATTTT
TRBJ2-7,.,.,TRBV7-2,CASSPDTGGLPYEQYF,TGTGCCAGCAGCCCCGACACCGGTGGGTTGCCCTACGAGCAGTACTTC
TRBJ2-3,.,.,TRBV19,CASSMLAATDTQYF,TGTGCCAGTAGTATGTTGGCGGCTACAGATACGCAGTATTTT
TRBJ2-3,TRBD2,.,TRBV18,CASSPRTSGSSTSTDTQYF,TGTGCCAGCTCACCAAGGACTAGCGGGAGCTCTACAAGCACAGATACGCAGTATTTT
TRBJ1-3,.,.,TRBV28,CASSLEGTPSGNTIYF,TGTGCCAGCAGTTTAGAGGGCACCCCCTCTGGAAACACCATATATTTT
TRBJ2-2,.,.,TRBV2,CASKRQQGTGELFF,TGTGCCAGCAAGAGGCAGCAAGGCACCGGGGAGCTGTTTTTT
TRBJ2-3,TRBD1,.,TRBV5-4,CASSPRTGEDTDTQYF,TGTGCCAGCAGTCCTCGGACAGGGGAGGACACAGATACGCAGTATTTT
TRBJ1-2,.,.,TRBV9,CASSVAGEMGYTF,TGTGCCAGCAGCGTAGCGGGTGAGATGGGCTACACCTTC
TRBJ2-6,.,.,TRBV9,CASSPTIVGSGANVLTF,TGTGCCAGCAGCCCGACTATCGTGGGATCCGGGGCCAACGTCCTGACTTTC
TRBJ2-3,TRBD2,.,TRBV7-2,CASSPSGKTDTQYF,TGTGCCAGCAGCCCTAGCGGGAAGACAGATACGCAGTATTTT
TRBJ2-7,.,.,TRBV6-5,CASSYTGTGPPYEQYF,TGTGCCAGCAGTTACACCGGAACAGGGCCCCCCTACGAGCAGTACTTC
TRBJ2-2,TRBD2,.,TRBV27,CASSLMGGRNTGELFF,TGTGCCAGCAGTTTAATGGGCGGGAGGAACACCGGGGAGCTGTTTTTT
TRBJ2-4,TRBD2,.,TRBV7-9,CASSSLAGEGYF,TGTGCCAGCAGCTCTTTAGCGGGAGAGGGGTACTTC
TRBJ2-1,.,few,TRBV4-1,CASSQDGGRSSYNEQFF,TGCGCCAGCAGCCAAGATGGGGGGAGGAGCTCCTACAATGAGCAGTTCTTC
TRBJ1-4,.,.,TRBV6-5,CASSFQGSTEKLFF,TGTGCCAGCAGTTTCCAGGGATCCACCGAAAAACTGTTTTTT
TRBJ2-2,.,.,TRBV28,CASSSGGENTGELFF,TGTGCCAGCAGTTCCGGGGGAGAAAACACCGGGGAGCTGTTTTTT
TRBJ2-7,TRBD1,.,TRBV28,CASSSALGQGSEQYF,TGTGCCAGCAGTTCCGCCCTCGGACAGGGGTCCGAGCAGTACTTC
TRBJ2-7,TRBD1,few,TRBV6-5,CASSTPTGGRYEQYF,TGTGCCAGCAGTACCCCGACAGGGGGCAGGTACGAGCAGTACTTC
TRBJ2-7,.,.,TRBV7-2,CASSSGTKTLSYEQYF,TGTGCCAGCAGCTCCGGGACAAAAACTCTCTCCTACGAGCAGTACTTC
TRBJ2-7,TRBD1,.,TRBV15,CATSRDLPHRGRGYEQYF,TGTGCCACCAGCAGGGATCTCCCCCACAGGGGGCGAGGCTACGAGCAGTACTTC
TRBJ2-1,TRBD2,.,TRBV4-3,CASSQLSGLYVNEQFF,TGCGCCAGCAGCCAGCTTAGCGGGCTTTACGTAAATGAGCAGTTCTTC
TRBJ2-7,TRBD2,.,TRBV18,CASSPGLDYEQYF,TGTGCCAGCTCACCCGGACTAGACTACGAGCAGTACTTC
TRBJ2-4,.,.,TRBV14,CASSQGLQEIGKNIQYF,TGTGCCAGCAGCCAAGGGTTACAGGAAATCGGTAAAAACATTCAGTACTTC
TRBJ1-2,.,few,TRBV11-2,CASTYEAGDYGYTF,TGTGCCAGCACGTACGAGGCGGGGGACTATGGCTACACCTTC
TRBJ2-1,.,.,TRBV11-2,CASSLVLEGGVNEQFF,TGTGCCAGCAGCTTAGTTTTAGAGGGAGGTGTCAATGAGCAGTTCTTC
TRBJ1-1,TRBD1,.,TRBV11-3,CASSPRGTEAFF,TGTGCCAGCAGCCCCAGGGGGACTGAAGCTTTCTTT
TRBJ2-7,.,.,TRBV9,CASSVAPRRAGVDEQYF,TGTGCCAGCAGCGTAGCACCACGCAGGGCAGGTGTCGACGAGCAGTACTTC
TRBJ2-1,TRBD2,.,TRBV4-3,CASSQDPTSGRYEQFF,TGCGCCAGCAGCCAAGATCCGACTAGCGGGAGGTATGAGCAGTTCTTC
TRBJ1-1,.,.,TRBV7-8,CASSLKSLLNTEAFF,TGTGCCAGCAGCTTAAAGTCTCTACTAAACACTGAAGCTTTCTTT
TRBJ2-7,TRBD2,.,TRBV4-1,CASSQALAGDSYEQYF,TGCGCCAGCAGCCAGGCCCTAGCGGGAGATTCCTACGAGCAGTACTTC
TRBJ2-3,TRBD1,.,TRBV27,CASTPAMDRDPGTQYF,TGTGCCAGCACCCCGGCCATGGACAGGGACCCCGGTACGCAGTATTTT
TRBJ2-2,TRBD2,.,TRBV5-1,CASSLALAVNTGELFF,TGCGCCAGCAGCTTGGCCCTAGCGGTGAACACCGGGGAGCTGTTTTTT
TRBJ2-2,TRBD1,.,TRBV11-3,CASSLAVSGGGELFF,TGTGCCAGCAGCTTAGCGGTTTCAGGGGGCGGGGAGCTGTTTTTT
TRBJ2-7,TRBD1,.,TRBV5-1,CASSSGFNNHNPGQGMAEQYF,TGCGCCAGCAGCTCAGGCTTCAACAACCATAACCCGGGACAGGGAATGGCCGAGCAGTACTTC
TRBJ2-1,.,.,TRBV7-3,CASSLTAGGDEQFF,TGTGCCAGCAGCTTAACAGCTGGTGGTGATGAGCAGTTCTTC
TRBJ2-3,.,few,TRBV4-1,CASSQEDGTINTDTQYF,TGCGCCAGCAGCCAAGAGGATGGAACTATAAACACAGATACGCAGTATTTT
TRBJ2-7,.,once,TRBV6-6,CASSFTSGYSYEQYF,TGTGCCAGCAGTTTCACCTCGGGATACTCCTACGAGCAGTACTTC